This TCR beta chain comes out of a study of neurological immune-mediated disorders (dated by TCRdb to about 2019). Looking at the study overall: Peripheral blood TCR-beta repertoires from patients with HTLV-I-associated myelopathy (HAM/TSP), patients with multiple sclerosis, and healthy controls were compared in the study using UMI-based sequencing. The approximately 100 TCR-beta libraries included longitudinal samples, technical triplicates and paired sorted CD4+ and CD8+ T-cell subsets alongside PBMC samples. The cohort included approximately 70 subjects: about 15 with HAM/TSP, around 34 with multiple sclerosis, and some 20 healthy controls.

The cysteine opens and the phenylalanine closes a CDR3 of 12 amino acids. Just the 36-base CDR3 DNA is kept, in frame starting at base 1. From V the trimming removes 5 bases and from J it removes 12 bases, while the gene matches leave 8 bases of the junction unaccounted for. To synthesize cDNA, template-switch 5'RACE was performed with a primer carrying a 10-nucleotide random unique molecular identifier so that each TCR transcript was tagged. Over 180 million TCR-beta sequences, covering 15-18 subjects, were produced in each sequencing run. The RNeasy kit was used for extraction of total RNA. The KAPA Real-time Library Amplification kit was used to amplify TCR-beta VDJ regions with primers targeting the TCR constant region and the 5'RACE anchor. Sample indexes and Illumina adaptors were added in a first PCR, after which library yield was increased in a second PCR. After Ampure bead purification, the TCR product of roughly 650 bp was size-selected on a 2% E-gel SizeSelection system. Library quality was checked on a Bioanalyzer, concentration was measured with Qubit, and libraries were quantified with the Kapa Library Quantification kit before pooling. Paired-end 2 x 150 bp sequencing of the libraries was performed on an Illumina HiSeq 2500. To increase sequence diversity, roughly 24-31% phiX was spiked into each library pool. In the source study's methods: Quality-filtered reads were processed with the UMI-based MiGEC pipeline, which removed over 80% of raw TCR sequences during error correction. IMGT germline references were used for aligning VDJ genes, and each clonotype was defined as a unique CDR3 amino acid sequence together with its V-J genes. Clonal expansion, Shannon diversity and CDR3 relatedness were evaluated with VDJtools (CalcPairwiseDistances, ClusterSamples), while phylogenetic trees were built in CLCbio workbench. Using coefficient-of-variation modelling across technical triplicates, the study counted a clone as expanded if it had at least 8 unique UMIs. The public reads were quality trimmed at Q25 with fastp and then assembled into clones with MiXCR by TCRdb, keeping productive beta chains. Each entry is one CDR3 protein sequence, shown with its most common DNA and genes. TCRdb's processing, not the authors', yielded these V and J calls. In all, the sample holds some 21,000 distinct CDR3 sequences, and over 12% of those were seen once. The ten most abundant clones make up roughly 15% of the sample.

Libraries from unsorted PBMCs were made from 2 million PBMCs kept in RNAlater at -80 degrees C until RNA extraction. Peripheral blood was subjected to Ficoll-Hypaque density gradient centrifugation to isolate PBMCs, which were then cryopreserved in liquid nitrogen. This clonotype has just one count. Its antigen remains undetermined. It has no much larger one-base neighbor in the sample; base qualities were not kept. Evidence from one read is weak. Points the paper makes about the study in general: No identical CDR3 amino acid sequences were shared among expanded clones across subjects, suggesting private TCR-beta repertoires in all groups. TCR clonal expansion was highest in HAM/TSP patients and lowest in MS patients, with MS patients falling below even healthy controls.

The specimen sequenced was PBMCs. This sequence was found in a female donor with HTLV-1-associated myelopathy (HAM/TSP). Recombination connected TRBV12-3 or TRBV12-4 to TRBJ1-1; the junction holds 8 bases that match TRBD1. The nucleotide sequence reads TGTGCCAGCAGTACCTGGACAGGGACCACTTTCTTT. This codes for CASSTWTGTTFF.